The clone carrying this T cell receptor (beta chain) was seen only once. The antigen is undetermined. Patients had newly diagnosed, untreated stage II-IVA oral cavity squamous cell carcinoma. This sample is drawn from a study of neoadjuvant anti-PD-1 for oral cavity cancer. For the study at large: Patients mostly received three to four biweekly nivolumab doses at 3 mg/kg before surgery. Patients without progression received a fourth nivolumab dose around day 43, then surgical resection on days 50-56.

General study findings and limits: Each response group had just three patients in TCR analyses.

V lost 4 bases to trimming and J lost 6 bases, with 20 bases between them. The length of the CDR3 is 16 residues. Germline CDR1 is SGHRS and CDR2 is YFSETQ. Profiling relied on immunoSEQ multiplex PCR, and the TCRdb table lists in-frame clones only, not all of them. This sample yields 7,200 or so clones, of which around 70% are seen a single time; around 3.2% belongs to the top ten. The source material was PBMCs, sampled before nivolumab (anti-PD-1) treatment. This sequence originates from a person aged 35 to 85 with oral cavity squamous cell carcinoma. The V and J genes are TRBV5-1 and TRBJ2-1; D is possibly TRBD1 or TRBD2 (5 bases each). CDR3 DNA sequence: TGCGCCAGCAGCGCTACGCCCGGGGCCTCGGGCAATGAGCAGTTCTTC. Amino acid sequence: CASSATPGASGNEQFF.